Listed below are T cell receptor beta chains from one sample, sequenced in a study of a mutant IDH1 vaccine in newly diagnosed glioma. Using immunoSEQ multiplex PCR, the repertoire was profiled, and TCRdb retains in-frame clones only, with some absent. The data show about 67,000 clones, more than 70% seen once. The material sequenced was peripheral blood mononuclear cells (PBMCs), taken from a glioma patient treated with radiotherapy, temozolomide or both. These receptors were obtained from a woman between 18 and 30 years old with glioma. Some clones in this sample may be carry-over from other donors' samples. Both conserved end residues are part of each CDR3. The D gene is left open where the match is weak. Where a row states a size, it is once, few, many or the class of an expanded clone; other rows omit it.

J	length	V	D	size	CDR3	DNA
TRBJ2-7	12	TRBV6-1	.	once	CASSGYRGFQYF	TGTGCCAGCAGTGGTTACAGAGGGTTTCAGTACTTC
TRBJ2-4	14	TRBV7-9	.	.	CASTQGDGKNIQYF	TGTGCCAGCACCCAAGGTGACGGGAAAAACATTCAGTACTTC
TRBJ2-1	12	TRBV7-6	.	.	CASSLGEAEQFF	TGTGCCAGCAGCTTAGGGGAGGCTGAGCAGTTCTTC
TRBJ2-7	14	TRBV7-2	.	.	CASSLDLAGYEQYF	TGTGCCAGCAGCTTAGATCTGGCGGGCTACGAGCAGTACTTC
TRBJ2-7	13	TRBV4-1	.	.	CASSLGPRGEQYF	TGCGCCAGCAGCCTCGGTCCAAGGGGGGAGCAGTACTTC
TRBJ2-2	13	TRBV5-4	.	.	CASSLVGGTELFF	TGTGCCAGCAGCCTAGTTGGGGGGACGGAGCTGTTTTTT
TRBJ2-1	16	TRBV7-2	TRBD2	.	CASSFRAGGPGNEQFF	TGTGCCAGCAGCTTTAGAGCGGGAGGGCCCGGGAATGAGCAGTTCTTC
TRBJ2-2	15	TRBV5-1	.	.	CASSLGAVSTGELFF	TGCGCCAGCAGCTTGGGAGCAGTTTCTACCGGGGAGCTGTTTTTT
TRBJ2-7	14	TRBV29-1	TRBD1	.	CSVRVRTGTHEQYF	TGCAGCGTGAGGGTGCGGACAGGGACGCACGAGCAGTACTTC
TRBJ2-7	17	TRBV15	.	.	CATSRDFRQAYSYEQYF	TGTGCCACCAGCAGAGACTTTCGACAGGCCTACTCCTACGAGCAGTACTTC
TRBJ1-1	12	TRBV29-1	.	.	CSVVGFKGEAFF	TGCAGCGTTGTTGGTTTTAAAGGGGAAGCTTTCTTT
TRBJ2-2	15	TRBV29-1	TRBD2	medium-sized	CSTRLSGSDTGELFF	TGCAGCACAAGACTCAGCGGGAGTGACACCGGGGAGCTGTTTTTT
TRBJ2-5	18	TRBV5-4	TRBD2	.	CASSSPRGRGAGEETQYF	TGTGCCAGCAGCTCCCCACGGGGTCGGGGAGCGGGGGAAGAGACCCAGTACTTC
TRBJ2-7	16	TRBV7-2	TRBD1	once	CASSSPGGGQPYEQYF	TGTGCCAGCAGCTCCCCAGGTGGGGGACAGCCTTACGAGCAGTACTTC
TRBJ2-1	15	TRBV4-1	TRBD2	.	CASSQDDGTSLGQFF	TGCGCCAGCAGCCAAGACGACGGGACTAGCCTTGGGCAGTTCTTC
TRBJ2-2	15	TRBV9	TRBD1	.	CASSFRDRNTGELFF	TGTGCCAGCAGCTTCCGGGACAGGAACACCGGGGAGCTGTTTTTT
TRBJ1-5	14	TRBV30	.	.	CAWSAHGGAGPQHF	TGTGCCTGGAGTGCACACGGCGGCGCGGGGCCCCAGCATTTT
TRBJ2-2	14	TRBV5-1	.	.	CASSQDAGPGELFF	TGCGCCAGCAGCCAGGACGCGGGCCCCGGGGAGCTGTTTTTT
TRBJ2-3	18	TRBV7-6	TRBD2	once	CASSKRTSGGASTDTQYF	TGTGCCAGCAGCAAAAGGACTAGCGGGGGGGCCAGCACAGATACGCAGTATTTT
TRBJ1-5	15	TRBV18	.	.	CASSPSRGGGQPQHF	TGTGCCAGCTCACCATCTCGGGGGGGAGGACAGCCCCAGCATTTT
TRBJ2-7	14	TRBV14	TRBD2	.	CASSALAGGSEQYF	TGTGCCAGCAGCGCCCTAGCGGGAGGATCCGAGCAGTACTTC
TRBJ2-7	14	TRBV18	TRBD1	.	CASSPRDRGNEQYF	TGTGCCAGCTCACCCCGGGACAGGGGCAACGAGCAGTACTTC
TRBJ2-7	13	TRBV5-1	.	.	CASSLTGNYEQYF	TGCGCCAGCAGCTTGACAGGAAACTACGAGCAGTACTTC
TRBJ1-1	13	TRBV19	.	.	CASSLGLNTEAFF	TGTGCCAGTAGTCTGGGCCTGAACACTGAAGCTTTCTTT
TRBJ2-5	14	TRBV25-1	TRBD1	.	CASSGGTGQETQYF	TGTGCCAGCAGTGGAGGGACAGGTCAAGAGACCCAGTACTTC
TRBJ2-7	11	TRBV6-5	.	once	CASSSPWEQYF	TGTGCCAGCAGTTCCCCTTGGGAGCAGTACTTC
TRBJ1-4	16	TRBV15	.	.	CATSRSPLGLFEKLFF	TGTGCCACCAGCAGATCCCCCTTGGGCCTGTTTGAAAAACTGTTTTTT
TRBJ1-4	15	TRBV6-1	.	.	CASSGEGVLVKKLFF	TGTGCCAGCAGTGGAGAGGGGGTTTTAGTGAAAAAACTGTTTTTT
TRBJ1-4	15	TRBV6-5	TRBD1	.	CASGPAGGSNEKLFF	TGTGCCAGCGGTCCGGCAGGGGGCTCTAATGAAAAACTGTTTTTT
TRBJ2-2	12	TRBV10-3	TRBD1	.	CAIDRGYGELFF	TGTGCCATCGACAGGGGGTACGGGGAGCTGTTTTTT
TRBJ2-7	13	TRBV19	.	.	CASSIAVSYEQYF	TGTGCCAGTAGTATTGCGGTGTCCTACGAGCAGTACTTC
TRBJ1-1	14	TRBV4-1	.	.	CASSGQGADTEAFF	TGCGCCAGCAGCGGCCAGGGTGCGGACACTGAAGCTTTCTTT
TRBJ2-3	11	TRBV20-1	.	.	CSATSTDTQYF	TGCAGTGCTACCAGCACAGATACGCAGTATTTT
TRBJ1-2	13	TRBV5-6	.	.	CASSLRSSGGYTF	TGTGCCAGCAGCTTGAGAAGTAGTGGGGGCTACACCTTC
TRBJ2-1	19	TRBV4-1	.	.	CASSQEGSVGADSYNEQFF	TGCGCCAGCAGCCAAGAAGGTTCTGTAGGAGCGGACTCCTACAATGAGCAGTTCTTC
TRBJ1-4	12	TRBV7-9	.	.	CASRGINEKLFF	TGTGCCAGCAGGGGTATTAATGAAAAACTGTTTTTT
TRBJ2-7	16	TRBV19	TRBD2	few	CASSLGLAGPSYEQYF	TGTGCCAGTAGTCTCGGACTAGCGGGACCCTCCTACGAGCAGTACTTC
TRBJ1-5	16	TRBV21-1	.	.	CASSKAGGQRTQPQHF	TGTGCCAGCAGCAAAGCCGGGGGACAGAGGACTCAGCCCCAGCATTTT
TRBJ2-7	12	TRBV2	.	.	CASSEAQGEQYF	TGTGCCAGCAGTGAAGCACAAGGGGAGCAGTACTTC
TRBJ2-7	13	TRBV11-3	.	.	CASSLTPTYEQYF	TGTGCCAGCAGCCTCACACCGACCTACGAGCAGTACTTC
TRBJ1-1	11	TRBV7-6	.	.	CASSAGLGAFF	TGTGCCAGCAGCGCAGGGTTAGGGGCTTTCTTT
TRBJ1-4	15	TRBV2	.	.	CASSGRAGEYEKLFF	TGTGCCAGCAGTGGCAGGGCCGGCGAGTATGAAAAACTGTTTTTT
TRBJ2-7	18	TRBV5-4	TRBD2	.	CASSLGIPGLAGTYEQYF	TGTGCCAGCAGCTTGGGGATACCGGGACTAGCGGGCACCTACGAGCAGTACTTC
TRBJ1-4	13	TRBV2	.	.	CASRGTSGEKLFF	TGTGCCAGCAGAGGGACCTCCGGGGAAAAACTGTTTTTT
TRBJ1-2	14	TRBV7-9	TRBD1	.	CASSGQGLPAGYTF	TGTGCCAGCAGCGGACAGGGGCTGCCCGCTGGCTACACCTTC
TRBJ1-2	13	TRBV6-5	.	.	CASSYFREGGYTF	TGTGCCAGCAGTTACTTCAGGGAGGGTGGCTACACCTTC
TRBJ1-2	17	TRBV9	TRBD1	.	CASSALRGDRGRNGYTF	TGTGCCAGCAGCGCCCTCCGGGGGGACAGGGGGCGGAATGGCTACACCTTC
TRBJ2-7	13	TRBV11-2	.	.	CASSLRTDSEQYF	TGTGCCAGCAGCCTTAGGACGGACAGCGAGCAGTACTTC
TRBJ2-2	15	TRBV9	.	.	CASSVGTANTGELFF	TGTGCCAGCAGCGTAGGAACAGCGAACACCGGGGAGCTGTTTTTT
TRBJ2-7	15	TRBV15	TRBD2	.	CATSRDLLAGVEQYF	TGTGCCACCAGCAGAGATCTGCTAGCGGGAGTCGAGCAGTACTTC
TRBJ1-1	14	TRBV7-6	.	.	CASSLRGRNTEAFF	TGTGCCAGCAGCTTGAGAGGGAGGAACACTGAAGCTTTCTTT
TRBJ2-2	17	TRBV1	.	.	CTSSQQGLAGAVGELFF	TGCACCAGCAGCCAACAGGGACTAGCGGGAGCGGTCGGGGAGCTGTTTTTT
TRBJ1-1	14	TRBV9	TRBD1	.	CASSPSDRDTEAFF	TGTGCCAGCAGCCCATCGGACAGGGACACTGAAGCTTTCTTT
TRBJ2-5	18	TRBV19	TRBD1	.	CASINSGTGLPPGETQYF	TGTGCCAGTATTAATTCCGGGACAGGTCTACCTCCGGGAGAGACCCAGTACTTC
TRBJ1-1	12	TRBV11-2	.	.	CASSLDARGAFF	TGTGCCAGCAGCTTAGACGCCCGAGGAGCTTTCTTT
TRBJ1-2	15	TRBV9	.	once	CASSAGQRLTFGYTF	TGTGCCAGCAGCGCAGGACAGCGTCTCACATTTGGCTACACCTTC
TRBJ1-2	15	TRBV4-3	.	once	CASSQVGGPHYGYTF	TGCGCCAGCAGCCAGGTCGGTGGGCCCCACTATGGCTACACCTTC
TRBJ1-5	17	TRBV7-3	.	.	CASTLPLAGDSNQPQHF	TGTGCCAGCACCCTCCCGCTTGCCGGGGATAGCAATCAGCCCCAGCATTTT
TRBJ2-5	14	TRBV2	TRBD2	.	CASRPRLASETQYF	TGTGCCAGCAGACCGAGACTAGCGTCAGAGACCCAGTACTTC
TRBJ1-2	16	TRBV6-6	TRBD1	.	CASSYPYSGQNYGYTF	TGTGCCAGCAGTTATCCGTATTCGGGACAGAACTATGGCTACACCTTC